These T cell receptor beta chains were read from a single sample in a study of cytotoxic CD8 clonotypes in ibrutinib-treated CLL. The method was immunoSEQ multiplex PCR; TCRdb's version includes in-frame clones alone and lacks a portion of them. This table holds about 34,000 clones, approximately 70% found once. The specimen comprised PBMCs, sampled before ibrutinib treatment. The receptors here all came from a human donor with chronic lymphocytic leukemia. CDR3s include the opening cysteine and the closing phenylalanine or tryptophan. Each record gives: V gene, D gene, J gene, clone size, CDR3 DNA, CDR3 protein. The D gene is left open where the match is weak. Clone size is shown for a subset of rows, as once, few, many or a class of expanded clone.

>TRBV10-3|TRBD1|TRBJ2-7|.
TGTGCCGATCACTTTAGTGGGACAGACTTCTCCTACGAGCAGTACTTC
CADHFSGTDFSYEQYF
>TRBV6-5|TRBD1|TRBJ1-2|.
TGTGCCAGCAGCCGGGGACAGCTCTATGGCTACACCTTC
CASSRGQLYGYTF
>TRBV21-1|.|TRBJ2-7|once
TGTGCCAGCACCGTACGTTGGCAGTACTTC
CASTVRWQYF
>TRBV7-6|TRBD2|TRBJ2-3|once
TGTGCCAGCAGCAGAGGCCCTATGGCGGGGGGGCCAGATACGCAGTATTTT
CASSRGPMAGGPDTQYF
>TRBV4-1|.|TRBJ2-7|few
TGCGCCAGCAGCCAAGCCGCGACTAGTAATTTCGAGCAGTACTTC
CASSQAATSNFEQYF
>TRBV15|TRBD1|TRBJ2-1|.
TGTGCCACCAGCACAGGACAGGGGGCGAATGAGCAGTTCTTC
CATSTGQGANEQFF
>TRBV19|.|TRBJ2-2|once
TGTGCCAGTAGTATTGGGTTGAGCGGGGAGCTGTTTTTT
CASSIGLSGELFF
>TRBV7-2|TRBD1|TRBJ1-5|.
TGTGCCAGCAGCCCTATACCCGACAGGGGAACTTATAGCAATCAGCCCCAGCATTTT
CASSPIPDRGTYSNQPQHF
>TRBV7-9|.|TRBJ1-5|few
TGTGCCAGCACCTGGGGGGCCGGACAGCCCCAGCATTTT
CASTWGAGQPQHF
>TRBV7-9|.|TRBJ2-6|once
TGTGCCAGCAGCTTTCAATACGGGACTCTCGGCGTCCTGACTTTC
CASSFQYGTLGVLTF
>TRBV7-9|TRBD1|TRBJ2-7|.
TGTGCCAGCAGCTTAACTCCGGGACAGGGCCACGAGCAGTACTTC
CASSLTPGQGHEQYF
>TRBV7-7|TRBD1|TRBJ2-5|.
TGTGCTAGCAGCTCAGGACAGGCGGAAGAGACCCAGTACTTC
CASSSGQAEETQYF
>TRBV5-6|.|TRBJ2-7|.
TGTGCCAGCAGCTTATCACCCGGGGGCAGGGGGACCTACGAGCAGTACTTC
CASSLSPGGRGTYEQYF
>TRBV19|TRBD2|TRBJ2-7|once
TGTGCCAGTAGTACCGGGACTAGCGGCTACGAGCAGTACTTC
CASSTGTSGYEQYF
>TRBV19|TRBD1|TRBJ2-1|.
TGTGCCAGTACTACCTTAAGAGGGGGCCGGAACAATGAGCAGTTCTTC
CASTTLRGGRNNEQFF
>TRBV4-3|.|TRBJ2-7|.
TGCGCCAGCAGCCAGGCCCTTATAGCGCATTCCTACGAGCAGTACTTC
CASSQALIAHSYEQYF
>TRBV28|.|TRBJ1-2|.
TGTGCCACATATTACAGCTATGGCTACACCTTC
CATYYSYGYTF
>TRBV28|.|TRBJ2-7|.
TGTGCCAGCAGTCCGGGGACACCCATGGGCGAGCAGTACTTC
CASSPGTPMGEQYF
>TRBV9|.|TRBJ2-7|.
TGTGCCAGCAGCGTAGAGGCCCTCCCGCTCTACGAGCAGTACTTC
CASSVEALPLYEQYF
>TRBV19|.|TRBJ1-5|few
TGTGCCAGTAGTATAGTTAGGGATAGCAATCAGCCCCAGCATTTT
CASSIVRDSNQPQHF
>TRBV18|.|TRBJ2-5|.
TGTGCCAGCTGCAGATTTACGGCGGGGGCGCAGGAGACCCAGTACTTC
CASCRFTAGAQETQYF